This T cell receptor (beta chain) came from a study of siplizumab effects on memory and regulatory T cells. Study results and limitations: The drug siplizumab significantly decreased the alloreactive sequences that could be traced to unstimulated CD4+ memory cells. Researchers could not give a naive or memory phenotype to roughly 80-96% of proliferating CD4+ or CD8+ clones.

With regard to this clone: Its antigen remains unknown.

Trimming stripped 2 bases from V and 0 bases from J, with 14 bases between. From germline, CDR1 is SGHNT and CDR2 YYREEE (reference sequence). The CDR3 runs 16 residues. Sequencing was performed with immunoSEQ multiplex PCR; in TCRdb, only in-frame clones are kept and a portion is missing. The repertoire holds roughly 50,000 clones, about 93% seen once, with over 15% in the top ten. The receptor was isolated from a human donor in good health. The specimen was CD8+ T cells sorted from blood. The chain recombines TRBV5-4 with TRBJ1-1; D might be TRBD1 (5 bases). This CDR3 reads CASSFAGLQMNTEAFF. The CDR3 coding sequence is TGTGCCAGCAGCTTCGCGGGACTGCAGATGAACACTGAAGCTTTCTTT.